This entry describes one TCR beta chain. CDR3 length: 15 amino acids. Trimming removed 1 base at V and 0 bases at J, with 8 bases between. The germline V gene has CDR1 LNHDA and CDR2 SQIVND (reference sequence). The entry originates in a study of blood T cell repertoires in COVID-19. Study background: From the United States, Italy and Spain came samples of acute and convalescent COVID-19. T cells, B-cell-depleted T cells, or PBMCs supplied cDNA or gDNA.

Assay: immunoSEQ multiplex PCR; the TCRdb copy retains only in-frame clones and omits some. Of roughly 230,000 clones listed, roughly 89% are singletons. The rearrangement uses TRBV19 and TRBJ2-3; D remains ambiguous. This receptor was identified in a woman aged 60 to 75 with COVID-19, enrolled during active disease. Input material: peripheral blood. CDR3 region: CASSIGLDSTDTQYF. The CDR3 DNA reads as TGTGCCAGTAGTATAGGGCTAGATAGCACAGATACGCAGTATTTT.